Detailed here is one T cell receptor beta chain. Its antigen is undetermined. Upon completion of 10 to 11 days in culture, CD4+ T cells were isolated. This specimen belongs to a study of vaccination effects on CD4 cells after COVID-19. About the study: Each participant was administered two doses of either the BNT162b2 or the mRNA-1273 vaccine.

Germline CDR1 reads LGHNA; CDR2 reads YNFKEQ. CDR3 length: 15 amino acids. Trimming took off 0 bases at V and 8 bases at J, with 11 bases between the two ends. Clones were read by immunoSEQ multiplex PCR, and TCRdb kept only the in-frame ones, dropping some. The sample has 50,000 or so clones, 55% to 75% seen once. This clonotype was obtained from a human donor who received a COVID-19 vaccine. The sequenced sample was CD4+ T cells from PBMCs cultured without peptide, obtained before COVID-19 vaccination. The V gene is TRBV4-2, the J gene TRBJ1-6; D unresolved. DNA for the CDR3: TGTGCCAGCAGCCAAGAAGGGCTTGTGGATTCACCCCTCCACTTT. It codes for CASSQEGLVDSPLHF.